Each of the 18 T cell receptor beta chains below was sequenced from the same sample in a study of T cells after yellow fever vaccination. TCRdb reprocessed the 5' RACE reads via MiXCR and lists one record per CDR3 protein. Among about 320,000 distinct CDR3 sequences, around an eighth were seen once, and the ten largest hold about 3%. Sequences were derived from CD4+ T cells sorted from PBMCs, sampled 15 days after the yellow fever booster vaccination. All receptors derive from a man in his late teens or twenties who received the YFV17D yellow fever vaccine.

This clonotype was picked up a small number of times. The rearrangement links TRBV7-6 to TRBJ2-1, with D unresolved. CDR1 SGHVS and CDR2 FNYEAQ come from the germline V gene. The CDR3 consists of 16 residues. Deletions cut 5 bases from V and 4 bases from J, with 18 bases between. The CDR3 DNA reads TGTGCCAGCAGCCCAAGCCCCGGTGGTCCTTACAATGAGCAGTTCTTC. This translates into CASSPSPGGPYNEQFF.

The chain links TRBV5-4 to TRBJ2-1; 10 bases are a match to TRBD1. CDR3 length: 17 amino acids. Germline trimming cut 3 bases from V and 2 bases from J; bases unmatched to any gene: 8. Looked up from germline, CDR1 is SGHNT and CDR2 is YYREEE (reference sequence). This CDR3 is CASSSRDRGPPYNEQFF. The CDR3, as DNA: TGTGCCAGCAGCTCCCGGGACAGGGGCCCCCCCTACAATGAGCAGTTCTTC.

This clonotype was found a few times. This sequence joins TRBV19 and TRBJ1-5; 8 nucleotides line up with TRBD1. This CDR3 spans 13 amino acids. Germline CDR1 reads LNHDA; CDR2 reads SQIVND (reference sequence). Trimming took 8 bases from V and 6 from J; bases not matched to a gene: 6. In DNA, the CDR3 is TGTGCCAGTTCAGGGGGCGCGGGTCAGCCCCAGCATTTT. Translation: CASSGGAGQPQHF.

In its sample, this clonotype was seen a few times. The gene calls are TRBV5-5 and TRBJ2-1; 10 bases agree with TRBD2. The CDR3 is 16 amino acids. The trim removed 2 bases at V and 6 bases at J, leaving 8 bases unmatched. Germline CDR1 and CDR2: SGHKS and YYEKEE (reference sequence). The CDR3 loop reads CASSFLTSGDLNEQFF. CDR3 in DNA: TGTGCCAGCAGCTTCCTAACTAGCGGGGACCTCAATGAGCAGTTCTTC.

The DNA for the CDR3 is TGTGCCAGCAGCCCGGCGGAGACCCAGTACTTC. Translating gives CASSPAETQYF. The chain is built from TRBV6-2 or TRBV6-3 and TRBJ2-5; D is undetermined. The V gene's germline CDR1 is MNHEY and CDR2 SVGEGT. V lost 6 bases and J 5 bases, leaving 7 bases between the germline ends. The CDR3 has 11 amino acids.

There are a few counts of this clonotype. V is TRBV4-3 and J is TRBJ2-3; TRBD2 might be the D (6 bases). V lost 4 bases to trimming and J lost 2 bases, with 19 bases between them. From germline, CDR1 is LGHNA and CDR2 YSLEER. The CDR3 has 17 residues. CDR3 nucleotides: TGCGCCAGCAGCCCCCGCCCGGAGGGGCAGGCCACAGATACGCAGTATTTT. Its translation is CASSPRPEGQATDTQYF.

A few counts support this clonotype. The chain uses TRBV20-1 and TRBJ2-1; 9 bases agree with TRBD2. Germline-derived CDR1 and CDR2 are DFQATT and SNEGSKA (reference sequence). The CDR3 totals 16 residues. Losses at the gene ends were 2 bases for V and 0 bases for J; bases not matched to a gene: 5. As DNA, the CDR3 is TGCAGTGCTAGATCTCTTAGCGGGGGCTCCTACAATGAGCAGTTCTTC. The encoded protein is CSARSLSGGSYNEQFF.

The table lists this clonotype with many counts. The chain has TRBV5-1 and TRBJ1-1; D perhaps matches TRBD1 (5 bases). V was shortened by 0 bases and J by 7 bases, with 10 bases between the two germline ends. Germline V gene lookup returns CDR1 SGHRS and CDR2 YFSETQ. The CDR3 is 13 amino acids. This chain's CDR3 is CASSLAGIGEAFF. For the CDR3, the DNA is TGCGCCAGCAGCTTGGCAGGGATTGGTGAAGCTTTCTTT.

This clonotype appeared many times. This rearrangement joins TRBV2 to TRBJ2-5; TRBD1 matches 7 bases. The CDR3 totals 15 residues. Germline V gene data show CDR1 as SNHLY and CDR2 as FYNNEI. The J segment lost 1 base and the V segment lost 5 bases, leaving 7 bases of the junction unmatched. The chain's CDR3 is CASSPSTGRQETQYF. Written as DNA, the CDR3 is TGTGCCAGCAGTCCCTCGACAGGGCGCCAAGAGACCCAGTACTTC.

This clonotype has a count of ten or more. This rearrangement joins TRBV20-1 to TRBJ2-3; D tentatively reads TRBD1 or TRBD2 (5 bases each). CDR3 size: 13 residues. The V gene lost 6 bases and the J gene lost 2 bases, with 12 bases spanning the gap. Germline CDR1 reads DFQATT; CDR2 reads SNEGSKA (reference sequence). The CDR3 region is CSAPGPYTDTQYF. Here the CDR3 DNA reads TGCAGTGCCCCGGGACCCTACACAGATACGCAGTATTTT.

This clonotype was recorded a few times. This chain joins TRBV6-5 and TRBJ2-7; 7 positions match TRBD1. Trimming took 5 bases from V and 3 from J; bases not matched to a gene: 7. The germline V gene has CDR1 MNHEY and CDR2 SVGAGI. This CDR3 region has 14 residues. The CDR3 DNA follows: TGTGCCAGCAGTCTGCGACAGGGCCGCTACGAGCAGTACTTC. Its translation: CASSLRQGRYEQYF.

Many counts were recorded for this clonotype. This chain joins TRBV29-1 and TRBJ2-5; D call uncertain. Germline CDR1 reads SQVTM; CDR2 reads ANQGSEA. The CDR3 spans 12 residues. Trimming took 6 bases from V and 5 from J, leaving 13 bases between them. Here the CDR3 DNA reads TGCAGCGTCCCCTCTGTTTGGGAGACCCAGTACTTC. Translation: CSVPSVWETQYF. Full variable domain (missing parts from reference TRBV29-1 and TRBJ2-5): SAVISQKPSRDICQRGTSLTIQCQVDSQVTMMFWYRQQPGQSLTLIATANQGSEATYESGFVIDKFPISRPNLTFSTLTVSNMSPEDSSIYLCSVPSVWETQYFGPGTRLLVL.

The chain recombines TRBV20-1 with TRBJ2-7; 8 bases line up with TRBD1. The CDR3 is 15 residues long. CDR1 and CDR2 (germline): DFQATT, SNEGSKA (reference sequence). The J segment lost 2 bases and the V segment lost 3 bases, leaving 9 bases of the junction unmatched. CDR3 sequence reads: CSARPGTGSTYEQYV. DNA for the CDR3: TGCAGTGCTAGGCCCGGGACAGGCTCCACCTACGAGCAGTACGTC.

The V call is TRBV4-3, the J call TRBJ2-4; D may be TRBD1 or TRBD2 (6 bases each). The V and J ends lost 0 bases and 7 bases respectively, with 16 bases between them. In germline, CDR1 is LGHNA, CDR2 YSLEER. The CDR3 sequence is 16 residues long. The CDR3: CASSQESGAGGNIQYF. Written as DNA, the CDR3 is TGCGCCAGCAGCCAAGAATCGGGGGCCGGTGGGAACATTCAGTACTTC.

The table lists this clonotype with many counts. The chain joins TRBV5-1 to TRBJ2-4; 11 nucleotides agree with TRBD1. This CDR3 has 14 amino acids. After removal of 3 bases from V and 5 bases from J, the junction contained 1 base not matched to a gene. The germline V gene encodes CDR1 SGHRS and CDR2 YFSETQ. The CDR3 DNA reads TGCGCCAGCAGCTCGGGACAGGGGGAAAACATTCAGTACTTC. It translates to CASSSGQGENIQYF.

This clonotype was seen a handful of times. Written as DNA, the CDR3 is TGTGCCAGCAGCATGAGGTCCAATTCACCCCTCCACTTT. Translation gives CASSMRSNSPLHF. The chain combines TRBV5-8 with TRBJ1-6; no clear D. Germline assignment: CDR1 SGHTS and CDR2 YDEGEE. The germline V and J ends were trimmed by 4 bases and 7 bases, with 9 bases remaining between them. This CDR3 contains 13 residues. The whole variable domain, filled in from reference TRBV5-8 and TRBJ1-6, reads EAGVTQSPTHLIKTRGQQATLRCSPISGHTSVYWYQQALGLGLQFLLWYDEGEERNRGNFPPRFSGRQFPNYSSELNVNALELEDSALYLCASSMRSNSPLHFGNGTRLTVT.

This chain joins TRBV6-2 or TRBV6-3 and TRBJ2-3; the match to TRBD1 covers 7 bases. Germline loops: CDR1 MNHEY, CDR2 SVGEGT. The ends lost 2 bases at V and 2 bases at J; junction bases unmatched: 1. This CDR3 has 14 amino acids. The CDR3 reads CASSYRGPTDTQYF. The CDR3 DNA reads TGTGCCAGCAGTTACAGGGGGCCCACAGATACGCAGTATTTT.

The rearrangement uses TRBV29-1 and TRBJ1-5; D is possibly TRBD1 (5 bases). This CDR3 has 12 residues. V lost 4 bases to trimming and J lost 7 bases, with 11 bases between them. CDR1 and CDR2 (germline): SQVTM, ANQGSEA. The CDR3 region is CSVAGGGQPQHF. DNA for the CDR3: TGCAGCGTTGCCGGGGGGGGACAGCCCCAGCATTTT.